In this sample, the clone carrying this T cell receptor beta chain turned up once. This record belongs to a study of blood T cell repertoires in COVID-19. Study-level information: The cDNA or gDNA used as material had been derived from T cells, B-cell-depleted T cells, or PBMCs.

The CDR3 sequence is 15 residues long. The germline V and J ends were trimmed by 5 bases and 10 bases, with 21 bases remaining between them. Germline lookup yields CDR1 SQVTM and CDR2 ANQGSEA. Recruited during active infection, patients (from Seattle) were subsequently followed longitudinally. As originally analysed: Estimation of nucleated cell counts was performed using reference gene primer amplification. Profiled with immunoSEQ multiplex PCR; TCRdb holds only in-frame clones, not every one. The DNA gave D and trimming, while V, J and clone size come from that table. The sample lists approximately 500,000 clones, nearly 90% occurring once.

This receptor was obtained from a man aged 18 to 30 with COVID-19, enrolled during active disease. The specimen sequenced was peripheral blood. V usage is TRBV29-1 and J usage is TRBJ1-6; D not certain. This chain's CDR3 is CSVPRHLSLGSPLHF. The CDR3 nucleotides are TGCAGCGTTCCCCGACACCTTTCGCTCGGCTCACCCCTCCACTTT. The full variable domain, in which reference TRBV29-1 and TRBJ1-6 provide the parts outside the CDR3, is SAVISQKPSRDICQRGTSLTIQCQVDSQVTMMFWYRQQPGQSLTLIATANQGSEATYESGFVIDKFPISRPNLTFSTLTVSNMSPEDSSIYLCSVPRHLSLGSPLHFGNGTRLTVT.